This TCR beta chain came from a study of regulatory T cells in long-lasting Graves disease. Across the study: Positivity for TSH receptor antibodies plus over 5 years of antithyroid drugs meant persistent Graves' disease.

Building the TCR beta libraries relied on iRepertoire HTBI primers, and CDR3 regions underwent Arm-PCR. TCRdb independently ran MiXCR on the multiplex PCR reads; one entry per CDR3 protein. The table has 700,000 or so distinct CDR3 sequences, around 30% seen once. Noted time point: persistent/refractory GD, antithyroid drugs over 5 years with positive TRAb. Extracted PBMC RNA gave rise to the TCR library. Patients with Graves' disease were diagnosed by American Thyroid Association guidelines. Xi'an, China, was home to the endocrinology department that provided patients. This CDR3 has 14 residues. V lost 6 bases, J lost 5 bases, and 7 bases stayed unmatched. In this sample, this clonotype turned up many times.

The TCR was taken from a female donor with Graves disease. This sample comprised peripheral blood mononuclear cells (PBMCs), obtained when the disease was refractory, from a patient treated with antithyroid drugs. The chain links TRBV12-3 or TRBV12-4 to TRBJ1-1, with 9 bases fitting TRBD1. This CDR3 reads CASSRDRAGTEAFF. The CDR3 nucleotides are TGTGCCAGCAGCCGGGACAGGGCGGGGACTGAAGCTTTCTTT.